This T cell receptor (beta chain) was found in a study of blood T cell repertoires in COVID-19 (dated by TCRdb to about 2020). In terms of the full investigation: Recovered participants in ImmuneRACE Cohort 3 were defined by two consecutive negative NP/OP PCR tests, clearance by a healthcare professional, or resolution of symptoms. Samples were obtained from the ongoing ImmuneRACE study (first 160 participants) and from some 1,300 subjects provided by 6 global collaborators. The material from the prospective study consisted of cDNA or gDNA derived from T cells, B-cell-depleted T cells, or PBMCs. Nearly every sample came with metadata listing a de-identified subject ID, COVID-19 status, age in years and sex. The repertoires were released in a freely available public database intended as a resource for research on the immune response to SARS-CoV-2. Where HLA class I and class II types were available, the types were taken from metadata supplied by the sample provider, not from assay-based typing. The collaborator samples originated in the United States, Italy and Spain and spanned the acute and convalescent phases of COVID-19. Deeply sampled blood TCRbeta repertoires from subjects exposed to, actively infected with, or recovered from COVID-19 were included in the dataset. Here is what the overall study found, with its caveats: Clinical and demographic metadata were provided uncurated, with the amount varying by source and participant.

The immunoSEQ Assay, a bias-controlled multiplex PCR, was used to amplify TCRbeta CDR3 regions from genomic DNA. Turning to the authors' computational methods: The number of nucleated cells in each sample was estimated from the amplification of reference gene primers within the assay. Sequence reads were collapsed and filtered to measure the absolute abundance of every unique TCRbeta CDR3 rearrangement. Productive Simpson clonality was computed per sample as the square root of Simpson's diversity index over productive rearrangements. TCRdb obtained this table from immuneACCESS and retained in-frame rearrangements with V and J assigned. These tables miss some clones; where compared with another copy, unresolved V genes account for less than half of the shortfall, and the remainder is unexplained. Clone size and V and J calls were adopted from that table, with D and trimming inferred from the DNA. In this sample the table shows roughly 150,000 clones, 75% to 90% of which occur a single time. Jointly, the top ten make up 3.9% of the sample.

Notes on this clone: This clone's antigen is unknown. The record has no base qualities; no much larger clone is one base away.

Trimming accounts for 3 bases at V and 0 bases at J, while the number of junction bases matched to no gene is 13. The germline V gene gives CDR1 as SGDLS and CDR2 as YYNGEE. The CDR3, from cysteine to phenylalanine, totals 18 residues. Only CDR3 DNA remains: 54 bases, in frame from the first base. Participants in the prospective study were enrolled through a virtual design, were aged about 18 to 90 years, and lived in under 25 United States geographic areas. To assign participants to cohorts, the prospective study relied on clinical history that participants themselves reported in a screening survey and a study questionnaire. In the prospective study, mobile phlebotomists collected whole blood, serum and a nasopharyngeal or oropharyngeal swab from each participant. Additional blood draws and questionnaires over an approximately two-month period could optionally be provided by prospective study participants. Blood samples from the prospective study were shipped frozen or at room temperature prior to DNA extraction.

The TCR originated in a man aged 45-65 years in a cohort exposed to, infected with or recovered from COVID-19 (not recorded which). The chain is made from TRBV9 and TRBJ1-1, with 8 bases matching TRBD1. Sample: PBMCs or T cells enriched from blood (not recorded which). The CDR3 corresponds to CASSARPSGQGLNTEAFF. The base sequence is TGTGCCAGCAGCGCGCGACCCAGCGGACAGGGCCTGAACACTGAAGCTTTCTTT.